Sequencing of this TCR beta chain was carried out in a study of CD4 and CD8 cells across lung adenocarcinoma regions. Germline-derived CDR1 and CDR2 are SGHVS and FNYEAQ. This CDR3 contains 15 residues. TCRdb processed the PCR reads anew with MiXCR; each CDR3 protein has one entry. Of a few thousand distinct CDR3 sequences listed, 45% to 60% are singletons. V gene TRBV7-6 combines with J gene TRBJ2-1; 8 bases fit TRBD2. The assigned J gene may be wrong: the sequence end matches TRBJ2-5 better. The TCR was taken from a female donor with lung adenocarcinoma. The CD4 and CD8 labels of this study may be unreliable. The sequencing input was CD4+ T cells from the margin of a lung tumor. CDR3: CASSLVAGKQETQYF. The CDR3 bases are TGTGCCAGCAGCTTAGTAGCGGGGAAACAAGAGACCCAGTACTTC.